This TCR beta chain was found in a study of cytomegalovirus exposure and HLA in healthy donors. Researchers ran the PCR with 60 Vbeta and 13 Jbeta primers. TCRdb's table, derived via immunoSEQ multiplex PCR, lists solely in-frame clones and lacks some. The listing contains about 200,000 clones. With regard to this clone: Antigen unknown.

Trimming shortened V by 5 bases and J by 6 bases, and 11 bases separated the two germline ends. Germline assignment: CDR1 LNHDA and CDR2 SQIVND (reference sequence). The CDR3 covers 13 residues. Overall study findings and caveats: Later analysis suggested links between common viral pathogens and several top significant clusters.

Material: PBMCs. The TCR comes from a man aged 25-45 years in good health and CMV-seronegative. The rearrangement uses TRBV19 and TRBJ2-1; perhaps TRBD2 as D (6 bases). The CDR3 reads CASSPGLPNEQFF. The CDR3 DNA follows: TGTGCCAGTAGTCCGGGACTCCCCAATGAGCAGTTCTTC. Full variable domain (rest looked up from reference TRBV19 and TRBJ2-1): DGGITQSPKYLFRKEGQNVTLSCEQNLNHDAMYWYRQDPGQGLRLIYYSQIVNDFQKGDIAEGYSVSREKKESFPLTVTSAQKNPTAFYLCASSPGLPNEQFFGPGTRLTVL.